The entry below describes one T cell receptor beta chain. Its antigen remains unidentified. The PCR used 60 Vbeta and 13 Jbeta primers. Assay: immunoSEQ multiplex PCR; the TCRdb copy retains only in-frame clones and omits some. This table holds about 150,000 clones, around 76% found once. The CDR3 spans 15 residues. Germline-derived CDR1 and CDR2 are MNHNS and SASEGT. J lost 6 bases, V lost 6 bases, and 11 bases had no gene match. The sample belongs to a study of cytomegalovirus exposure and HLA in healthy donors. Findings and caveats of the study: Roughly uniform sequencing depth across donors was assumed, possibly incorrectly. Differences between HLA loci emerged in a later analysis of TCR association rates, with DRB1 most and HLA-C fewest.

The gene calls are TRBV6-1 and TRBJ2-7; 10 nucleotides line up with TRBD1. The TCR sequence derives from a man aged 35 to 55 in good health and CMV-seronegative. Input material: PBMCs. The chain's CDR3 is CASRVRDRGPLEQYV. The CDR3 region has the DNA TGTGCCAGCAGAGTCCGGGACAGGGGCCCTCTCGAGCAGTACGTC.